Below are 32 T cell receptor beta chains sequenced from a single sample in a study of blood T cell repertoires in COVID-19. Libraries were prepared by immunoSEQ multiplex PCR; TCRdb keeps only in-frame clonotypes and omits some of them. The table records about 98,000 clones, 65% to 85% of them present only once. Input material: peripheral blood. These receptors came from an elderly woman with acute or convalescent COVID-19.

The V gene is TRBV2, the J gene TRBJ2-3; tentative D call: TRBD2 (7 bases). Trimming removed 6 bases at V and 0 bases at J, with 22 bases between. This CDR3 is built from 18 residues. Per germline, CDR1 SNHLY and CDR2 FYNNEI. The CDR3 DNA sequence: TGTGCCAGCAGAGCCCCCATGGTTGCGGGGGCTAGCACAGATACGCAGTATTTT. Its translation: CASRAPMVAGASTDTQYF.

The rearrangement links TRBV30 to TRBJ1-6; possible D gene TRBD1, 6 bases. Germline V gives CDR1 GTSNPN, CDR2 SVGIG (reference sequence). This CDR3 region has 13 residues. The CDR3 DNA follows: TGTGCGGGGGGGGCTGGGAGGAATTCACCCCTCCACTTT. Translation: CAGGAGRNSPLHF.

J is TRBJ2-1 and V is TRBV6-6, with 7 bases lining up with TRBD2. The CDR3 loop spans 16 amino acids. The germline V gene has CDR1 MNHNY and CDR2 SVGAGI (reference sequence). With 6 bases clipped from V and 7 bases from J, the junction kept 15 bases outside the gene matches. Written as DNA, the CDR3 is TGTGCCAGCAGCAATCAAGCCAGCAAGCGGGGAAATGAGCAGTTCTTC. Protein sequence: CASSNQASKRGNEQFF.

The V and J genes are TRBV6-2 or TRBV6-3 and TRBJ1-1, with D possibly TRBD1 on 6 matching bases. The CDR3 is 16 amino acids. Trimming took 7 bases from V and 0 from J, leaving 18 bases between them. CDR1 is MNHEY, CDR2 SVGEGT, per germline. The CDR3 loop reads CASTPYQTGLNTEAFF. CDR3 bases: TGTGCCAGCACCCCCTATCAGACAGGCTTGAACACTGAAGCTTTCTTT.

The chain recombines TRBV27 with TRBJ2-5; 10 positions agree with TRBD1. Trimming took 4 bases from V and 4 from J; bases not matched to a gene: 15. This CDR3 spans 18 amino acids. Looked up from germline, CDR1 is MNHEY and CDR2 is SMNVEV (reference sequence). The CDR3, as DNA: TGTGCCAGCAGTTGGGGGTTACCGGGACAGGGGCGAAGAGAGACCCAGTACTTC. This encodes CASSWGLPGQGRRETQYF.

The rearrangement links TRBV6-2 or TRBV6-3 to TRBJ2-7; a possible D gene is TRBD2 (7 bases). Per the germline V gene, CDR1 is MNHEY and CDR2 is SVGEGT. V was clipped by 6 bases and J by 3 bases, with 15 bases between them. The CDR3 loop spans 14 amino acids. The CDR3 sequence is CASSLGGALYEQYV. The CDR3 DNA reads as TGTGCCAGCAGCTTAGGGGGGGCGCTCTACGAGCAGTACGTC.

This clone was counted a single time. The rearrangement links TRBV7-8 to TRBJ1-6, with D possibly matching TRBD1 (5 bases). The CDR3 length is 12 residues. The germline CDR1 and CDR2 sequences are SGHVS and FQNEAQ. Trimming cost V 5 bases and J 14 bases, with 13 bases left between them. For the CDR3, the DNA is TGTGCCAGCAGCCCCTCGGGGGGGACCCTCCACTTT. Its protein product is CASSPSGGTLHF. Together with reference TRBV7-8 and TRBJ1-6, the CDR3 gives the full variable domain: GAGVSQSPRYKVAKRGQDVALRCDPISGHVSLFWYQQALGQGPEFLTYFQNEAQLDKSGLPSDRFFAERPEGSVSTLKIQRTQQEDSAVYLCASSPSGGTLHFGNGTRLTVT.

The CDR3 nucleotides read TGCGCCAGCAGCTTGGTTCCAGGGGTAAAATCCGGGGAGCTGTTTTTT. This gives the protein CASSLVPGVKSGELFF. J is TRBJ2-2 and V is TRBV5-1, with D maybe TRBD1 (6 bases). Looked up from germline, CDR1 is SGHRS and CDR2 is YFSETQ. The germline V and J ends were trimmed by 0 bases and 6 bases, with 15 bases remaining between them. There are 16 residues in the CDR3.

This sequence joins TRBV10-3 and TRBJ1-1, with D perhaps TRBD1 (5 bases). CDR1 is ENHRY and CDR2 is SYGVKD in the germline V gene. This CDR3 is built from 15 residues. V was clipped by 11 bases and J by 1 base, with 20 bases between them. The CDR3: CAARQGVGPNTEAFF. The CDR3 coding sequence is TGTGCCGCCCGCCAAGGGGTGGGGCCGAACACTGAAGCTTTCTTT.

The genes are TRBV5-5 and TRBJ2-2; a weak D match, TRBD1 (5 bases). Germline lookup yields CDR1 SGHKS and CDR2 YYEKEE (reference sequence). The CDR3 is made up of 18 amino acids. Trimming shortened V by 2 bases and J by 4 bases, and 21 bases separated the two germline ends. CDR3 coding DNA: TGTGCCAGCAGCTTTTTTTTTACTGTAGGGCAGGGCACCGGGGAGCTGTTTTTT. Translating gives CASSFFFTVGQGTGELFF. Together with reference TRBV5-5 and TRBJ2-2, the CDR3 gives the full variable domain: DAGVTQSPTHLIKTRGQQVTLRCSPISGHKSVSWYQQVLGQGPQFIFQYYEKEERGRGNFPDRFSARQFPNYSSELNVNALLLGDSALYLCASSFFFTVGQGTGELFFGEGSRLTVL.

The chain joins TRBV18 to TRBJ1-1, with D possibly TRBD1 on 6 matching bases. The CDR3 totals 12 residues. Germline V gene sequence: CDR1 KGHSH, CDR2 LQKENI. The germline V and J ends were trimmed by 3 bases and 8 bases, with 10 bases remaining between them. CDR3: CASSPYDREAFF. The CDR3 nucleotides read TGTGCCAGCTCACCGTACGACAGGGAAGCTTTCTTT.

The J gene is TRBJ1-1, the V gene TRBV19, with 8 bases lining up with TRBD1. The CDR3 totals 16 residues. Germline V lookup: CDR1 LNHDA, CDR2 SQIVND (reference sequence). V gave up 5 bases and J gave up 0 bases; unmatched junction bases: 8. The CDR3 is CASSPRTGRVNTEAFF. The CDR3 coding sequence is TGTGCCAGTAGTCCCCGGACAGGGAGGGTGAACACTGAAGCTTTCTTT.

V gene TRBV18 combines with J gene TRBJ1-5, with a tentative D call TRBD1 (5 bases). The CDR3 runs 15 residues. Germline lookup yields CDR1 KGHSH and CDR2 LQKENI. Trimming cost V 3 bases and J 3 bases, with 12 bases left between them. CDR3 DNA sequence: TGTGCCAGCTCACCTTCAGGGCAGGCCAATCAGCCCCAGCATTTT. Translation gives CASSPSGQANQPQHF.

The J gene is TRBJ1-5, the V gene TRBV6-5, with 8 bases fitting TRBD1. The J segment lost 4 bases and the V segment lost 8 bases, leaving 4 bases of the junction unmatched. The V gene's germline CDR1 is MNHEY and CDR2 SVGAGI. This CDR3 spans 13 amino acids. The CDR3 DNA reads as TGTGCCAGCCGCAGGGGGCCAAATCAGCCCCAGCATTTT. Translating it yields CASRRGPNQPQHF.

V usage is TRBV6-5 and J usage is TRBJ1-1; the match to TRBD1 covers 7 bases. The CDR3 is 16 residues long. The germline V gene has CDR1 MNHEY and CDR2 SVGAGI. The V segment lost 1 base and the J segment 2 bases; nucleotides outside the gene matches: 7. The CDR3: CASSYLQGTANTEAFF. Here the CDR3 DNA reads TGTGCCAGCAGTTACTTACAAGGGACAGCCAACACTGAAGCTTTCTTT.

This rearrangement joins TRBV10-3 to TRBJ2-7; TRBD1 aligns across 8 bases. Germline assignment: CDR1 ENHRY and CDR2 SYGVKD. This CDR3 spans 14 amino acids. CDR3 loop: CVLYKPGGADEQYV. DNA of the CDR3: TGTGTCCTATACAAACCAGGGGGCGCGGACGAGCAGTACGTC.

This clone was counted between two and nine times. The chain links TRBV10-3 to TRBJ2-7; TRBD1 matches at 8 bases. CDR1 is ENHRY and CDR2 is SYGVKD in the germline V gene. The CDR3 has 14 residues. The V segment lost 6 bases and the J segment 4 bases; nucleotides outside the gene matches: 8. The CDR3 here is CAIRADRGVYEQYF. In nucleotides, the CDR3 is TGTGCCATCAGAGCTGACAGGGGCGTTTACGAGCAGTACTTC.

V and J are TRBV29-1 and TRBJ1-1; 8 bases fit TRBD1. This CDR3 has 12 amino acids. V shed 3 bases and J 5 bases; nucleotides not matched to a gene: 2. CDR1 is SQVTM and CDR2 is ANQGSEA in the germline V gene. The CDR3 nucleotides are TGCAGCGTTGACCGGACAGGGACTGAAGCTTTCTTT. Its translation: CSVDRTGTEAFF.

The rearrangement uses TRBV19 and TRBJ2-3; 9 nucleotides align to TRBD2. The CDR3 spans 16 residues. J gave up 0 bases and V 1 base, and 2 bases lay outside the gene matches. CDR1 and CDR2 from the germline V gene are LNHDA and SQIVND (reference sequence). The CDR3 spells CASSIVAGASTDTQYF. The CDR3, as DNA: TGTGCCAGTAGTATAGTAGCGGGGGCCAGCACAGATACGCAGTATTTT.

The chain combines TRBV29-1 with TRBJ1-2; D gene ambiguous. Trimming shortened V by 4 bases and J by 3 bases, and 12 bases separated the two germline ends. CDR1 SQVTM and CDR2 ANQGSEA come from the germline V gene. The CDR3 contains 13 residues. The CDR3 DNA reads TGCAGCGTTGCCGACATCCTCCACTATGGCTACACCTTC. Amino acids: CSVADILHYGYTF.

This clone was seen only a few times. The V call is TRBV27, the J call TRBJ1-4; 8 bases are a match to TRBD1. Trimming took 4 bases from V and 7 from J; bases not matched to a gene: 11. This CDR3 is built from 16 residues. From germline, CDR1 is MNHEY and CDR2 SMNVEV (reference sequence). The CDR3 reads CASSSLGQGRGEKLFF. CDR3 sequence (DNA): TGTGCCAGCAGTTCGCTCGGACAGGGCCGGGGTGAAAAACTGTTTTTT.

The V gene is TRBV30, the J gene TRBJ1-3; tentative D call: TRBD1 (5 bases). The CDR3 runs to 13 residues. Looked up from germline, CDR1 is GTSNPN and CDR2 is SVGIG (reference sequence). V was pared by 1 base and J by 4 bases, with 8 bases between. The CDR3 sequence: CAWSANRGNTIYF. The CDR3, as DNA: TGTGCCTGGAGTGCAAACAGGGGAAACACCATATATTTT.

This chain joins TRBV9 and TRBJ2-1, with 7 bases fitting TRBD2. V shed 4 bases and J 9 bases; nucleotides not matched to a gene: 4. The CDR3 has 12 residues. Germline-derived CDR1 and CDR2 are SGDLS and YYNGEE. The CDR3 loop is CASSPRGVEQFF. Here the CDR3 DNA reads TGTGCCAGCAGCCCCCGGGGGGTTGAGCAGTTCTTC.

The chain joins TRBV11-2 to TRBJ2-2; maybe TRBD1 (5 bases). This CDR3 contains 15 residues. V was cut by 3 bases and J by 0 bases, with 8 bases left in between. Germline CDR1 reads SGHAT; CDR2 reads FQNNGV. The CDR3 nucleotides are TGTGCCAGCAGCTTTATGGACACGAACACCGGGGAGCTGTTTTTT. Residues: CASSFMDTNTGELFF.

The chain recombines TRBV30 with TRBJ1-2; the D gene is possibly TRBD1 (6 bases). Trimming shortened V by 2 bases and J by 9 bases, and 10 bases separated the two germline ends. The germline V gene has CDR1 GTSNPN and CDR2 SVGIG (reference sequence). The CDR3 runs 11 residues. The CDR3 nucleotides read TGTGCCTGGAGTTCAGGGGCTCGCTACACCTTC. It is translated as CAWSSGARYTF. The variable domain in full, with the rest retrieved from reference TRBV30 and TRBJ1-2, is SQTIHQWPATLVQPVGSPLSLECTVEGTSNPNLYWYRQAAGRGLQLLFYSVGIGQISSEVPQNLSASRPQDRQFILSSKKLLLSDSGFYLCAWSSGARYTFGSGTRLTVV.

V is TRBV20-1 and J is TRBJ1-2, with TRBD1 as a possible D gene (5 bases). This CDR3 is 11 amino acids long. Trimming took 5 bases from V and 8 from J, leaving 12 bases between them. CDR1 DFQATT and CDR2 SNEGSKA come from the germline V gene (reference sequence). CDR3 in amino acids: CSAFPTVGYTF. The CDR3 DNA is TGCAGTGCTTTTCCGACAGTGGGCTACACCTTC.

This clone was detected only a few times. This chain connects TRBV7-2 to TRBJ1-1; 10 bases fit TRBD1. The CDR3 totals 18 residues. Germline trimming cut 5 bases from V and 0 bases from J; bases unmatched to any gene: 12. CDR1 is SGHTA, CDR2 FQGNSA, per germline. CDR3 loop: CASSLRSGTGALNTEAFF. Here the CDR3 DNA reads TGTGCCAGCAGCCTACGATCCGGGACAGGGGCATTGAACACTGAAGCTTTCTTT.

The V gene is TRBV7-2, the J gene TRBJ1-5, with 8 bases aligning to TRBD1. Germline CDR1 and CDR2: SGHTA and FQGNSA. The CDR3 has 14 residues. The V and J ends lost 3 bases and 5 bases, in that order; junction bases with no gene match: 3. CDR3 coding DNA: TGTGCCAGCAGCTTTACAGGGGGAGATCAGCCCCAGCATTTT. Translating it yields CASSFTGGDQPQHF. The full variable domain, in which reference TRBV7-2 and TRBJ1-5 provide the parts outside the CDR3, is GAGVSQSPSNKVTEKGKDVELRCDPISGHTALYWYRQSLGQGLEFLIYFQGNSAPDKSGLPSDRFSAERTGGSVSTLTIQRTQQEDSAVYLCASSFTGGDQPQHFGDGTRLSIL.

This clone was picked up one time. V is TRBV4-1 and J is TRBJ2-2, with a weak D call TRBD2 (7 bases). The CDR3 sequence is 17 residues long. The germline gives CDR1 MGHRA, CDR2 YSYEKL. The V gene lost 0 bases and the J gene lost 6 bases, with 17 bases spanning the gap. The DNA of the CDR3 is TGCGCCAGCAGCCAAGATCTAGGCGGGGGCCGGGCCGGGGAGCTGTTTTTT. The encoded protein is CASSQDLGGGRAGELFF.

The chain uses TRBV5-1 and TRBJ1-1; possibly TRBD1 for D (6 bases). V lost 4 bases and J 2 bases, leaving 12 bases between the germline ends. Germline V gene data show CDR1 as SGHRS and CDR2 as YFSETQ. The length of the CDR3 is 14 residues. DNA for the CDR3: TGCGCCAGCAGCGGTATGGACAGAAACACTGAAGCTTTCTTT. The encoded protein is CASSGMDRNTEAFF.

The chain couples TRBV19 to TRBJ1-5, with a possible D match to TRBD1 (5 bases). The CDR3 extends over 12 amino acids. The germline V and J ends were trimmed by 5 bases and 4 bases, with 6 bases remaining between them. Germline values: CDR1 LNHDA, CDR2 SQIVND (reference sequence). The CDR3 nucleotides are TGTGCCAGTAGTTACAGGAATCAGCCCCAGCATTTT. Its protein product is CASSYRNQPQHF.

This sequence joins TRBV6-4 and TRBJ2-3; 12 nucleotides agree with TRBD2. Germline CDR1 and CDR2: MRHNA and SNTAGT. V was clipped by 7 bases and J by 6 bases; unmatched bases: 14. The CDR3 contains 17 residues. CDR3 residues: CASTISRLAGGLDTQYF. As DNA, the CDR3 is TGTGCCAGCACAATCTCAAGGCTAGCGGGGGGGCTCGATACGCAGTATTTT.